The 22 T cell receptor beta chains presented below share a single source sample, sequenced in a study of blood T cell repertoires in COVID-19. Profiled with immunoSEQ multiplex PCR; TCRdb holds only in-frame clones, not every one. The sample yields approximately 100,000 clones, just over 85% seen once. Specimen: PBMCs or T cells enriched from blood (not recorded which). Every receptor here comes from a woman aged 50 to 60 who had recovered from COVID-19.

The chain combines TRBV12-3 or TRBV12-4 with TRBJ1-2; 8 positions match TRBD1. The CDR3 totals 13 residues. With V trimmed by 6 bases and J by 4 bases, 4 bases remained unmatched. The CDR3 here is CASSRGRSYGYTF. The CDR3 DNA sequence: TGTGCCAGCAGCAGGGGGCGCAGCTATGGCTACACCTTC.

The chain carries TRBV2 and TRBJ1-1; 7 bases are a match to TRBD1. Trimming cost V 7 bases and J 5 bases; bases outside gene matches: 7. This CDR3 region has 13 residues. The germline V gene has CDR1 SNHLY and CDR2 FYNNEI. The CDR3 loop reads CASTIDRETEAFF. The CDR3 nucleotides read TGTGCCAGCACTATCGACAGGGAGACTGAAGCTTTCTTT.

The chain combines TRBV27 with TRBJ1-4; 8 positions agree with TRBD1. The CDR3 sequence is 19 residues long. Germline V gene data show CDR1 as MNHEY and CDR2 as SMNVEV (reference sequence). V lost 4 bases to trimming and J lost 0 bases; unmatched junction nucleotides: 13. Here the CDR3 reads CASSSSGGQGMATNEKLFF. Here the CDR3 DNA reads TGTGCCAGCAGTTCCTCCGGAGGACAGGGAATGGCAACTAATGAAAAACTGTTTTTT. Supplemented by reference TRBV27 and TRBJ1-4, the full variable domain reads EAQVTQNPRYLITVTGKKLTVTCSQNMNHEYMSWYRQDPGLGLRQIYYSMNVEVTDKGDVPEGYKVSRKEKRNFPLILESPSPNQTSLYFCASSSSGGQGMATNEKLFFGSGTQLSVL.

This chain uses TRBV7-8 with TRBJ1-2, with a tentative D call TRBD1 (5 bases). V was trimmed by 5 bases and J by 9 bases, leaving 13 bases between them. Germline CDR1 reads SGHVS; CDR2 reads FQNEAQ. This CDR3 region has 12 residues. CDR3 amino acids: CASSPPGYSYTF. Here the CDR3 DNA reads TGTGCCAGCAGCCCACCAGGGTACAGCTACACCTTC.

The V and J genes are TRBV5-1 and TRBJ2-6, with D possibly matching TRBD2 (6 bases). Germline CDR1 SGHRS, CDR2 YFSETQ. With 10 bases removed from V and 2 bases from J, the gap between germline ends came to 13 bases. The length of the CDR3 is 14 residues. The CDR3 is CAVRDSAGANVLTF. The CDR3 DNA follows: TGCGCCGTCCGGGACTCCGCTGGGGCCAACGTCCTGACTTTC.

The chain has TRBV4-1 and TRBJ1-2, with 10 bases matching TRBD1. The germline V gene encodes CDR1 MGHRA and CDR2 YSYEKL. The CDR3 contains 16 residues. After removal of 4 bases from V and 6 bases from J, the junction contained 11 bases not matched to a gene. The chain's CDR3 is CASSLTPTGGADGYTF. In DNA, the CDR3 is TGCGCCAGCAGCCTTACACCGACAGGGGGCGCGGATGGCTACACCTTC.

This clone was detected only once. V and J are TRBV18 and TRBJ1-3; D unresolved. CDR3 length: 13 residues. Germline V gene data show CDR1 as KGHSH and CDR2 as LQKENI. Trimming removed 4 bases from V and 3 bases from J, with 7 bases in between. The chain's CDR3 is CASSLQIGNTIYF. In DNA form, the CDR3 reads TGTGCCAGCTCACTTCAGATTGGAAACACCATATATTTT.

CDR3 amino acids: CAWSYLAGVGNEQFF. The CDR3 coding sequence is TGTGCCTGGAGTTATCTAGCGGGGGTGGGGAATGAGCAGTTCTTC. V gene TRBV30 combines with J gene TRBJ2-1; 10 bases align to TRBD2. V dropped 2 bases and J dropped 7; count of bases not matched to a gene: 8. The CDR3 is 15 amino acids. Germline V gives CDR1 GTSNPN, CDR2 SVGIG (reference sequence).

A note on this clone: At one end, the junction sequence differs from germline, possibly due to a read error. The genes are TRBV19 and TRBJ2-5; TRBD2 agrees at 11 bases. CDR1 is LNHDA, CDR2 SQIVND, per germline (reference sequence). The length of the CDR3 is 15 residues. This chain's CDR3 is CASSLAGGYQETQYF. CDR3 in DNA: TGTGCCAGTAGTCTAGCGGGGGGCTACCAGGAGACCCAGTACTTC.

The gene calls are TRBV6-5 and TRBJ2-5; TRBD2 matches at 10 bases. The CDR3 runs 14 residues. Germline lookup yields CDR1 MNHEY and CDR2 SVGAGI. Trimming removed 10 bases from V and 4 bases from J; junction bases left unmatched: 9. The CDR3 loop reads CATSGRAWGETQYF. CDR3 DNA: TGTGCCACAAGCGGGAGGGCCTGGGGAGAGACCCAGTACTTC.

This chain uses TRBV11-2 with TRBJ1-1; TRBD1 matches at 11 bases. Germline V gives CDR1 SGHAT, CDR2 FQNNGV. CDR3 length equals 15 residues. Trimming removed 1 base from V and 11 bases from J; junction bases left unmatched: 9. The CDR3 DNA follows: TGTGCCAGCAGCTTAGCCGTCGGACAGGGGGCAGTTGCTTTCTTT. Translating gives CASSLAVGQGAVAFF.

V and J are TRBV9 and TRBJ2-5; 9 bases map to TRBD1. Germline CDR1 SGDLS, CDR2 YYNGEE. The CDR3 has 15 amino acids. V dropped 3 bases and J dropped 5; count of bases not matched to a gene: 8. This CDR3 reads CASSAPTGGGETQYF. The CDR3 nucleotides read TGTGCCAGCAGCGCGCCGACAGGGGGTGGGGAGACCCAGTACTTC.

The chain uses TRBV5-1 and TRBJ2-1, with D possibly matching TRBD1 (6 bases). Trimming shortened V by 2 bases and J by 0 bases, and 9 bases separated the two germline ends. Germline CDR1 and CDR2: SGHRS and YFSETQ. The CDR3 sequence is 15 residues long. CDR3 coding DNA: TGCGCCAGCAGCTTAGAAGGGGGCTCCTACAATGAGCAGTTCTTC. Encoded protein: CASSLEGGSYNEQFF. Filled out from reference TRBV5-1 and TRBJ2-1, the complete variable domain reads KAGVTQTPRYLIKTRGQQVTLSCSPISGHRSVSWYQQTPGQGLQFLFEYFSETQRNKGNFPGRFSGRQFSNSRSEMNVSTLELGDSALYLCASSLEGGSYNEQFFGPGTRLTVL.

The V and J genes are TRBV7-2 and TRBJ2-7; no reliable D call. The germline V and J ends were trimmed by 4 bases and 7 bases, with 8 bases remaining between them. CDR1 is SGHTA and CDR2 is FQGNSA in the germline V gene. The CDR3 length is 11 residues. This chain's CDR3 is CASSSLVEQYF. The CDR3 DNA is TGTGCCAGCAGCTCCCTCGTGGAGCAGTACTTC. Full variable domain (outside the CDR3, taken from reference TRBV7-2 and TRBJ2-7): GAGVSQSPSNKVTEKGKDVELRCDPISGHTALYWYRQSLGQGLEFLIYFQGNSAPDKSGLPSDRFSAERTGGSVSTLTIQRTQQEDSAVYLCASSSLVEQYFGPGTRLTVT.

The chain employs TRBV5-1 and TRBJ2-1, with 9 bases identical to TRBD2. Germline CDR1 is SGHRS and CDR2 is YFSETQ. This CDR3 contains 16 residues. After removal of 0 bases from V and 4 bases from J, the junction contained 5 bases not matched to a gene. CDR3 protein: CASSLGNLAGYNEQFF. The CDR3 bases are TGCGCCAGCAGCTTGGGGAATCTAGCGGGGTACAATGAGCAGTTCTTC.

This clone has only a few counts. The chain is built from TRBV6-1 and TRBJ1-4, with D possibly matching TRBD1 (5 bases). Germline V CDR1 and CDR2: MNHNS, SASEGT. CDR3 size: 16 residues. V dropped 4 bases and J dropped 0 bases, with 12 bases sitting between them. CDR3 nucleotides: TGTGCCAGCAGTGGGTCAGGGCATTCAACTAATGAAAAACTGTTTTTT. Amino acids: CASSGSGHSTNEKLFF.

V and J are TRBV10-3 and TRBJ1-2; 9 positions agree with TRBD1. Germline CDR1 and CDR2: ENHRY and SYGVKD. CDR3 length equals 17 residues. V trimming: 6 bases; J trimming: 1 base; junction bases outside the gene matches: 12. CDR3 coding DNA: TGTGCCATCAGGGGACAGGGCCTAAACTCCTTTAACTATGGCTACACCTTC. Protein sequence: CAIRGQGLNSFNYGYTF.

V gene TRBV30 combines with J gene TRBJ1-3; D is ambiguous. V lost 5 bases to trimming and J lost 0 bases, with 14 bases between them. The germline V gene encodes CDR1 GTSNPN and CDR2 SVGIG (reference sequence). CDR3 length: 15 amino acids. The CDR3: CAWHSDTHSGNTIYF. The CDR3 DNA follows: TGTGCCTGGCACTCAGACACCCACTCTGGAAACACCATATATTTT.

The rearrangement links TRBV10-2 to TRBJ2-7; a possible D gene is TRBD2 (5 bases). This CDR3 is 13 amino acids long. The germline gives CDR1 WSHSY, CDR2 SAAADI. V was trimmed by 4 bases and J by 6 bases, leaving 13 bases between them. For the CDR3, the DNA is TGCGCCAGCAGTGTGTCTAGCTCGGGCGAGCAGTACTTC. Encoded protein: CASSVSSSGEQYF.

The chain is built from TRBV3-1 (or the pseudogene TRBV3-2) and TRBJ1-1; possible D gene TRBD1, 6 bases. V shed 5 bases and J shed 4 bases, with 14 bases lying between them. Germline loops: CDR1 LGHDT, CDR2 YNNKEL (reference sequence). The CDR3 is made up of 14 amino acids. The CDR3 loop reads CASSAQGWSTEAFF. CDR3 DNA sequence: TGTGCCAGCAGCGCACAGGGTTGGAGCACTGAAGCTTTCTTT.

This rearrangement joins TRBV3-1 (or the pseudogene TRBV3-2) to TRBJ2-7; D not certain. V lost 0 bases and J lost 7, with 10 bases in between. The CDR3 contains 13 residues. Per the germline V gene, CDR1 is LGHDT and CDR2 is YNNKEL (reference sequence). CDR3 region: CASSQENVGEQYF. DNA for the CDR3: TGTGCCAGCAGCCAAGAGAACGTCGGGGAGCAGTACTTC.

The rearrangement links TRBV18 to TRBJ1-3; possible D gene TRBD1, 5 bases. Germline CDR1 is KGHSH and CDR2 is LQKENI. Trimming cost V 0 bases and J 4 bases, with 10 bases left between them. The CDR3 is 15 residues long. The CDR3 reads CASSPPSTDGNTIYF. CDR3 DNA sequence: TGTGCCAGCTCACCACCGTCGACAGACGGAAACACCATATATTTT.